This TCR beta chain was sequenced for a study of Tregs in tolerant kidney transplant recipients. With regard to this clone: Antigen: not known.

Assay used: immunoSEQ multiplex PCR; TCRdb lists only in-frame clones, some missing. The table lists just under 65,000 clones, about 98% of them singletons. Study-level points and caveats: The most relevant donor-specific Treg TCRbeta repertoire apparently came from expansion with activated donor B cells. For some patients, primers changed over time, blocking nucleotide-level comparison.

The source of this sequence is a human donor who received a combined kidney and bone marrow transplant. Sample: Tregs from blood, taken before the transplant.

The CDR3 DNA follows: TGTGCCAGTAGTACCCGACAGGCCCTGAGGGCCCAGCATTTT. It translates to CASSTRQALRAQHF. The chain carries TRBV19 and TRBJ1-5; D perhaps matches TRBD1 (6 bases). CDR1 LNHDA and CDR2 SQIVND come from the germline V gene (reference sequence). The CDR3 runs to 14 residues. Trimming cost V 4 bases and J 11 bases, with 18 bases left between them.